This T cell receptor beta chain was sequenced in a study of response to subunit inactivated influenza vaccine. Broader study findings: Authors suggested that a seasonal influenza vaccination recruits few new T cells each time.

TCRdb redid the calling of the RT-PCR reads with MiXCR, one entry per CDR3 protein. The data show about 780,000 distinct CDR3 sequences, approximately 17% seen once. The CDR3 has 16 residues. Germline V CDR1 and CDR2: KGHDR, SFDVKD. V lost 3 bases, J lost 2 bases, and 6 bases stayed unmatched. In regard to this clonotype: Its antigen remains unidentified.

The J gene is TRBJ2-1, the V gene TRBV24-1; 7 bases fit TRBD1. The sequence derives from a man between 45 and 60 years old who received an inactivated influenza vaccine. The input for sequencing was PBMCs from blood, taken about 5 days after vaccination. The CDR3 is CATSDPDREPYNEQFF. The DNA for the CDR3 is TGTGCCACCAGTGATCCCGACAGGGAACCCTACAATGAGCAGTTCTTC.